Listed below are T cell receptor beta chains from one sample, sequenced in a study of regulatory T cells in long-lasting Graves disease. TCRdb used MiXCR to reprocess the multiplex PCR reads, holding one entry per CDR3 protein. The table lists roughly 490,000 distinct CDR3 sequences, 22% of them singletons. The starting material was peripheral blood mononuclear cells (PBMCs), obtained when the disease was refractory, from a patient treated with antithyroid drugs. Receptor source: a female donor with Graves disease. Both conserved end residues are part of each CDR3. D genes are given only for firm matches. Some rows mark clone size as missing; the rest say once, few, many or name a class of expanded clone.

-	many	TRBJ1-4	TRBV7-2	CASTVVPTGRKLFF	TGTGCCAGCACCGTGGTTCCCACTGGACGAAAACTGTTTTTT
-	-	TRBJ1-4	TRBV19	CASSAPGRATNEKLFF	TGTGCCAGTAGTGCCCCGGGACGCGCAACTAATGAAAAACTGTTTTTT
-	once	TRBJ1-5	TRBV14	CASSHPYLGGEGDSNQPQHF	TGTGCCAGCAGCCATCCTTACTTGGGAGGGGAGGGAGATAGCAATCAGCCCCAGCATTTT
-	-	TRBJ1-2	TRBV7-2	CASVGWGGAYGYTF	TGTGCCAGCGTTGGGTGGGGGGGCGCCTATGGCTACACCTTC
-	many	TRBJ1-5	TRBV28	CASTVTLIRSNQPQHF	TGTGCCAGCACCGTAACCTTAATAAGAAGCAATCAGCCCCAGCATTTT
-	many	TRBJ1-2	TRBV6-1	CASGGFYGYTF	TGTGCCAGCGGGGGGTTCTATGGCTACACCTTC
-	-	TRBJ1-6	TRBV28	CASSIQGNSYNSPLHF	TGTGCCAGCAGTATCCAGGGAAACTCCTATAATTCACCCCTCCACTTT
TRBD2	-	TRBJ2-5	TRBV19	CASSIGLREGETQYF	TGTGCCAGTAGTATCGGACTGCGGGAGGGAGAGACCCAGTACTTC
-	-	TRBJ2-2	TRBV3-1	CASSRHTGELFF	TGTGCCAGCAGCCGGCACACCGGGGAGCTGTTTTTT
TRBD2	-	TRBJ2-7	TRBV9	CASSVANSGVGEQYF	TGTGCCAGCAGCGTAGCTAATAGCGGGGTAGGCGAGCAGTACTTC
-	-	TRBJ1-5	TRBV3-1	CASSQGFSLTTVNQPQHF	TGTGCCAGCAGCCAAGGTTTCAGCCTCACCACGGTCAATCAGCCCCAGCATTTT
-	few	TRBJ1-1	TRBV12-3/TRBV12-4	CASIRGLWTEAFF	TGTGCCAGCATCCGGGGGCTGTGGACTGAAGCTTTCTTT
TRBD2	-	TRBJ2-7	TRBV10-3	CAISDSGLAGDYEQYF	TGTGCCATCAGCGACTCAGGACTAGCGGGAGACTACGAGCAGTACTTC
-	-	TRBJ2-3	TRBV12-3/TRBV12-4	CASSRDISPDTQYF	TGTGCCAGCAGCCGGGATATCTCCCCAGATACGCAGTATTTT
-	many	TRBJ1-5	TRBV20-1	CSARGSNQPQHF	TGCAGTGCTAGAGGGAGCAATCAGCCCCAGCATTTT
TRBD1	-	TRBJ1-1	TRBV19	CASSIPRTGSTEAFF	TGTGCCAGTAGTATCCCTCGGACAGGGTCCACTGAAGCTTTCTTT
-	many	TRBJ2-7	TRBV20-1	CSANRAEGNTYEQYF	TGCAGTGCTAACAGGGCTGAGGGGAATACCTACGAGCAGTACTTC
-	-	TRBJ2-2	TRBV20-1	CSARILGSPNTGELFF	TGCAGTGCTAGGATCCTAGGATCCCCGAACACCGGGGAGCTGTTTTTT
-	many	TRBJ1-2	TRBV20-1	CSAYVGRETGYGYTF	TGCAGTGCTTATGTGGGCCGTGAAACAGGCTATGGCTACACCTTC
-	few	TRBJ2-2	TRBV11-3	CASSAGLGTGELFF	TGTGCCAGCAGCGCGGGACTTGGCACCGGGGAGCTGTTTTTT
-	few	TRBJ2-7	TRBV12-3/TRBV12-4	CASSLTKTHYEQYF	TGTGCCAGCAGTTTGACAAAGACCCACTACGAGCAGTACTTC
TRBD1	few	TRBJ2-3	TRBV28	CASSRDRGKYF	TGTGCCAGCAGCCGGGACAGAGGGAAGTATTTT